This is a list of T cell receptor beta chains from one sample in a study of blood T cell repertoires in COVID-19. Sequencing used immunoSEQ multiplex PCR; TCRdb keeps in-frame clones, though not all of them. The table lists tens of thousands of clones, over 75% of them singletons, with roughly 9.5% in the top ten. Specimen: peripheral blood. These receptor sequences come from a man aged 25-45 years with active or convalescent COVID-19. Both conserved end residues are part of each CDR3.

v_call cdr3_aa
TRBV10-2 CASRAGQGVSPLHF
TRBV6-6 CASSYFGTGVGELFF
TRBV6-5 CASSTVGGGIYEQYF
TRBV7-3 CASSLLAGGVDTQYF
TRBV19 CASSIGGGAQETQYF
TRBV7-9 CASSYLQGSDYGYTF
TRBV10-3 CAIRGTSGGHYEQYF
TRBV4-1 CASSLGQGNTGELFF
TRBV14 CASSQRTSDQETQYF
TRBV15 CATSSGRASLPDTDTQYF
TRBV7-7 CASSLEGQGHTDGYTF
TRBV6-1 CASSEGASQPFYTF
TRBV18 CASSPRAPGPYNEQFF
TRBV24-1 CATSKGSEKLFF
TRBV7-2 CASSLTSGANVLTF
TRBV4-1 CASSRGTGDQPQHF
TRBV11-2 CASSLTGTTNEKLFF
TRBV10-1 CASSPRTGDYNSPLHF
TRBV3-1/TRBV3-2 CASSQIRGTEAFF
TRBV6-1 CASSEIGLAGNEQFF
TRBV5-1 CASSLDPTGGIRTDTQYF
TRBV5-1 CASSSGRLADSKFF
TRBV6-5 CASSRGQGGNTIYF
TRBV6-5 CASSLERLSGNTIYF
TRBV15 CATRGTGTGGELFF
TRBV6-2/TRBV6-3 CASSTSQGVRQPQHF
TRBV2 CASSETSGQGFYGYTF
TRBV27 CASRPLEDYGYTF
TRBV11-3 CASSLTGEVGEQFF
TRBV7-3 CASSLLGEETQYF
TRBV5-6 CASSQTSAQETQYF
TRBV5-4 CASSLTTEQFF
TRBV21-1 CASSLRIGETNEKLFF
TRBV7-6 CASSLVSSLAGGEETQYF
TRBV6-1 CASSEGSGRDYGYTF
TRBV24-1 CATQKTAYNEQFF
TRBV19 CASSIGPASGNYEQFF
TRBV10-1 CASSESGPGNTIYF
TRBV24-1 CATSDRTGTEAFF
TRBV2 CASSRGAVGQETQYF
TRBV19 CASSIGGEGKNIQYF
TRBV4-1 CASSQALALSSYEQYF
TRBV7-9 CASTHRDSKYEQYF
TRBV6-5 CASRRQETQYF
TRBV7-2 CASSLATGNTEAFF
TRBV6-2/TRBV6-3 CASSYLGLAGYSYNEQFF
TRBV19 CAAHSRYNEQFF
TRBV3-1/TRBV3-2 CASSSRDRNMNTEAFF
TRBV15 CATSRVAAHTEAFF
TRBV30 CAWSVYRGENTEAFF
TRBV28 CASRAGGGNQPQHF
TRBV5-1 CASSGQGAYGYTF
TRBV13 CASSSQNYRGLDGYTF
TRBV6-6 CASSRDSEAFF
TRBV11-2 CASSLDAGAGQPQHF
TRBV2 CASSPRRGETQYF
TRBV6-4 CASSVGGGTDTQYF
TRBV7-9 CASTNHALERGGYGYTF